This TCR beta chain is from a study of blood T cell repertoires in COVID-19. Study-wide background: PBMCs, B-cell-depleted T cells, or T cells were the source of the cDNA or gDNA that made up the material.

Per the original methods: Nucleated cell counts were estimated from reference gene primer amplification. Clones were read by immunoSEQ multiplex PCR, and TCRdb kept only the in-frame ones, dropping some. The DNA was the basis for D and trimming; V, J and clone size are from that table. Of 80,000 or so clones listed, approximately 85% were seen once; the top ten hold about a tenth. The germline V gene has CDR1 DFQATT and CDR2 SNEGSKA (reference sequence). This CDR3 is built from 13 residues. V was clipped by 3 bases and J by 5 bases, with 14 bases between them. Sample: peripheral blood. The chain carries TRBV20-1 and TRBJ2-7; tentative D call: TRBD1 (5 bases). The TCR comes from a man in his fifties or sixties with COVID-19, enrolled during active disease. The CDR3 sequence is CSASWQGGHEQYF. CDR3 sequence (DNA): TGCAGTGCTAGTTGGCAGGGTGGCCACGAGCAGTACTTC.